This is a list of T cell receptor beta chains from one sample in a study of control samples from healthy donors and cancer patients. This table comes from immunoSEQ multiplex PCR, and its TCRdb copy is limited to in-frame clones, with some not included. The sample lists roughly 200,000 clones; roughly 94% were seen once. Sequences were obtained from blood. Every receptor here comes from a man in his forties or fifties in good health. CDR3s include the opening cysteine and the closing phenylalanine or tryptophan.

j_call: TRBJ1-6; v_call: TRBV19; cdr3_aa: CASRETNSPLHF
j_call: TRBJ2-7; v_call: TRBV18; cdr3_aa: CASSPQGGGRYEQYF
j_call: TRBJ2-7; v_call: TRBV5-1; cdr3_aa: CASSPAGTSGGYEQYF
j_call: TRBJ1-6; v_call: TRBV6-5; cdr3_aa: CASSYFSGVSPLHF
j_call: TRBJ1-3; v_call: TRBV5-4; cdr3_aa: CASSAGQGSGNTIYF
j_call: TRBJ1-2; v_call: TRBV6-5; cdr3_aa: CASSPTGGNYGYTF
j_call: TRBJ2-7; v_call: TRBV2; cdr3_aa: CASGPTPYEQYF
j_call: TRBJ1-5; v_call: TRBV9; cdr3_aa: CASSVDGAYQPQHF
j_call: TRBJ2-1; v_call: TRBV15; cdr3_aa: CATSRSTGVSYNEQFF
j_call: TRBJ2-1; v_call: TRBV9; cdr3_aa: CASSVEGLAGANEQFF
j_call: TRBJ2-7; v_call: TRBV19; cdr3_aa: CASSTGRGLEQYF
j_call: TRBJ1-1; v_call: TRBV28; cdr3_aa: CASSPRGTEAFF
j_call: TRBJ1-5; v_call: TRBV7-8; cdr3_aa: CASSLRPFGGLDQPQHF
j_call: TRBJ2-3; v_call: TRBV11-3; cdr3_aa: CASSLGWTDTQYF